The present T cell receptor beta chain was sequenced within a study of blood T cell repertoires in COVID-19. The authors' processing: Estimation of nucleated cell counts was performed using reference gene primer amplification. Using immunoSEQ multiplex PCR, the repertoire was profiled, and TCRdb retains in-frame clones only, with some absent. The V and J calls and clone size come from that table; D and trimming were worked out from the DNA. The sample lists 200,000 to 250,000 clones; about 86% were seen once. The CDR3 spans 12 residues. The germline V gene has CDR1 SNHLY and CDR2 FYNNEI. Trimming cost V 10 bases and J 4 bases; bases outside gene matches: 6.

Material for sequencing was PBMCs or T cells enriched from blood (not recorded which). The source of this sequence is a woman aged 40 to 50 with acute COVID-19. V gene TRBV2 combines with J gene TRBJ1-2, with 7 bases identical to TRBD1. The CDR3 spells CATRQGSYGYTF. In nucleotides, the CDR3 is TGTGCCACCAGACAGGGAAGCTATGGCTACACCTTC.